These 13 T cell receptor beta chains came from one sample sequenced in a study of cytomegalovirus exposure and HLA in healthy donors. PCR employed 60 Vbeta and 13 Jbeta primers. Clones were sequenced by immunoSEQ multiplex PCR, and TCRdb holds only the in-frame ones, with some missing. The sample lists fewer than 200,000 clones, 70% to 85% occurring once. Sequencing was carried out using PBMCs. These receptors all stem from a middle-aged man in good health and CMV-seronegative.

Written as DNA, the CDR3 is TGTGCCAGCAGCAATGCAGGGAGGATTGGTGAAAAACTGTTTTTT. Translated: CASSNAGRIGEKLFF. The rearrangement links TRBV27 to TRBJ1-4, with D maybe TRBD1 (5 bases). This CDR3 contains 15 residues. Trimming took 6 bases from V and 7 from J, leaving 18 bases between them. Germline assignment: CDR1 MNHEY and CDR2 SMNVEV (reference sequence).

The chain is built from TRBV10-3 and TRBJ2-5; D is ambiguous. Germline CDR1 reads ENHRY; CDR2 reads SYGVKD. The CDR3 consists of 15 residues. V was clipped by 1 base and J by 1 base, with 10 bases between them. The CDR3 nucleotides read TGTGCCATCAGTGAGTTGGCCTCCCCCCAAGAGACCCAGTACTTC. Its protein product is CAISELASPQETQYF.

Regarding this clone: A junction boundary mismatches the germline segment, possibly from a read error. This rearrangement joins TRBV30 to TRBJ2-6, with D possibly TRBD1 on 5 matching bases. Looked up from germline, CDR1 is GTSNPN and CDR2 is SVGIG (reference sequence). This CDR3 spans 17 amino acids. This chain's CDR3 is CAWSALRQSSGANGLTF. The DNA of the CDR3 is TGTGCCTGGAGCGCCTTGAGGCAAAGCTCTGGGGCCAACGGCCTGACTTTC.

In this sample, this clone turned up a few times. Germline and junction disagree at one end, which may indicate a read error. The V and J genes are TRBV7-9 and TRBJ2-1; tentative D call: TRBD2 (5 bases). Per the germline V gene, CDR1 is SEHNR and CDR2 is FQNEAQ (reference sequence). This CDR3 is built from 17 residues. The CDR3 spells CSSSPLLDGLINNEQFF. The CDR3 coding sequence is TGTTCCAGCAGCCCACTTTTGGACGGACTTATAAACAATGAGCAGTTCTTC. Together with reference TRBV7-9 and TRBJ2-1, the CDR3 gives the full variable domain: DTGVSQNPRHKITKRGQNVTFRCDPISEHNRLYWYRQTLGQGPEFLTYFQNEAQLEKSRLLSDRFSAERPKGSFSTLEIQRTEQGDSAMYLCSSSPLLDGLINNEQFFGPGTRLTVL.

This clone appeared once. The chain employs TRBV10-3 and TRBJ2-2; D possibly corresponds to TRBD1 (6 bases). There are 15 residues in the CDR3. Germline V gives CDR1 ENHRY, CDR2 SYGVKD. V was cut by 6 bases and J by 5 bases, with 16 bases left in between. The DNA of the CDR3 is TGTGCCATCAGGGGAACACAGGGAGTAACCGGGGAGCTGTTTTTT. This sequence encodes CAIRGTQGVTGELFF.

The V call is TRBV5-1, the J call TRBJ2-7; 7 bases line up with TRBD1. Germline V gene data show CDR1 as SGHRS and CDR2 as YFSETQ. V gave up 3 bases and J gave up 0 bases; unmatched junction bases: 9. This CDR3 spans 16 amino acids. The CDR3, as DNA: TGCGCCAGCAGCTCCAGGACAGGCGCGACCTCCTACGAGCAGTACTTC. It encodes CASSSRTGATSYEQYF.

This chain uses TRBV28 with TRBJ2-6, with 10 nucleotides matching TRBD1. From germline, CDR1 is MDHEN and CDR2 SYDVKM. V lost 5 bases and J lost 0; bases outside the gene matches: 4. The CDR3 is made up of 17 amino acids. CDR3 bases: TGTGCCAGCAGTCGGACAGGGGGAGCCTCTGGGGCCAACGTCCTGACTTTC. Residues: CASSRTGGASGANVLTF.

In this sample, this clone turned up a few times. The rearrangement uses TRBV28 and TRBJ1-6, with TRBD1 identical over 7 bases. The V gene end was trimmed by 10 bases and the J gene end by 10 bases; junction bases not matched to a gene: 13. Germline V lookup: CDR1 MDHEN, CDR2 SYDVKM. This CDR3 region has 14 residues. DNA for the CDR3: TGTGCCACCTTCGACAGGGTAGTTCGGTCACCCCTCCACTTT. This sequence encodes CATFDRVVRSPLHF.

The rearrangement links TRBV5-6 to TRBJ2-5; 12 bases agree with TRBD1. Germline trimming cut 4 bases from V and 7 bases from J; bases unmatched to any gene: 8. This CDR3 is built from 15 residues. Germline lookup yields CDR1 SGHDT and CDR2 YYEEEE. In DNA form, the CDR3 reads TGTGCCAGCAGCCCCTCGGGACAGGGGGCTAGGACCCAGTACTTC. As protein: CASSPSGQGARTQYF. The whole variable domain, filled in from reference TRBV5-6 and TRBJ2-5, reads DAGVTQSPTHLIKTRGQQVTLRCSPKSGHDTVSWYQQALGQGPQFIFQYYEEEERQRGNFPDRFSGHQFPNYSSELNVNALLLGDSALYLCASSPSGQGARTQYFGPGTRLLVL.

This clone was detected only once. Other DNA sequences in the sample encode the same CDR3. The chain recombines TRBV6-5 with TRBJ2-2; TRBD1 matches 8 bases. This CDR3 contains 15 residues. Trimming cost V 4 bases and J 3 bases; bases outside gene matches: 4. Per the germline V gene, CDR1 is MNHEY and CDR2 is SVGAGI. The CDR3 DNA reads as TGTGCCAGCAGTTCAGGGGGCAGGGACACCGGGGAGCTGTTTTTT. Its translation: CASSSGGRDTGELFF.

The CDR3 coding sequence is TGTGCCAGCAGCCAAGGGTTCTCTAGCGGGAAAAGATACAATGAGCAGTTCTTC. It is translated as CASSQGFSSGKRYNEQFF. This chain joins TRBV14 and TRBJ2-1; 9 bases map to TRBD2. Germline assignment: CDR1 SGHDN and CDR2 FVKESK. The V gene end was trimmed by 1 base and the J gene end by 4 bases; junction bases not matched to a gene: 11. The CDR3 has 18 residues. Full variable domain (outside the CDR3, taken from reference TRBV14 and TRBJ2-1): EAGVTQFPSHSVIEKGQTVTLRCDPISGHDNLYWYRRVMGKEIKFLLHFVKESKQDESGMPNNRFLAERTGGTYSTLKVQPAELEDSGVYFCASSQGFSSGKRYNEQFFGPGTRLTVL.

The genes are TRBV5-1 and TRBJ2-7, with a possible D match to TRBD2 (6 bases). Germline assignment: CDR1 SGHRS and CDR2 YFSETQ. CDR3 size: 14 residues. Trimming removed 0 bases from V and 2 bases from J, with 9 bases in between. The CDR3 region is CASSLGREPYEQYF. The CDR3 DNA reads as TGCGCCAGCAGCTTGGGGCGGGAACCCTACGAGCAGTACTTC. Full variable domain (rest looked up from reference TRBV5-1 and TRBJ2-7): KAGVTQTPRYLIKTRGQQVTLSCSPISGHRSVSWYQQTPGQGLQFLFEYFSETQRNKGNFPGRFSGRQFSNSRSEMNVSTLELGDSALYLCASSLGREPYEQYFGPGTRLTVT.

In its sample, this clone was seen once. The chain has TRBV19 and TRBJ2-7; a possible D gene is TRBD2 (5 bases). CDR3 size: 13 residues. The germline CDR1 and CDR2 sequences are LNHDA and SQIVND (reference sequence). The V gene lost 5 bases and the J gene lost 5 bases, with 13 bases spanning the gap. CDR3 region: CASSQRTWDEQYF. Written as DNA, the CDR3 is TGTGCCAGTAGTCAGCGGACCTGGGACGAGCAGTACTTC. Together with reference TRBV19 and TRBJ2-7, the CDR3 gives the full variable domain: DGGITQSPKYLFRKEGQNVTLSCEQNLNHDAMYWYRQDPGQGLRLIYYSQIVNDFQKGDIAEGYSVSREKKESFPLTVTSAQKNPTAFYLCASSQRTWDEQYFGPGTRLTVT.